This TCR beta chain is from a study of beta chain features in type 1 diabetes. At the level of the study: Fewer than 110 million sorted cells were examined across all samples.

Germline values: CDR1 SGHDT, CDR2 YYEEEE. The CDR3 contains 16 residues. V shed 4 bases and J 6 bases; nucleotides not matched to a gene: 9. Each of the sorted populations had a purity greater than 95%. Reverse transcribing all isolated RNA meant expressed TCRB transcripts were sequenced. Only in-frame clones appear in the TCRdb table, and some are missing; sequencing was by immunoSEQ multiplex PCR. Of under 150,000 clones listed, less than 9% were seen once; the top ten hold approximately 1.5%. This chain links TRBV5-6 with TRBJ2-1, with 11 bases matching TRBD2. What was sequenced was central memory CD4+ T cells from blood. The sequence derives from a young woman in good health. CDR3 amino acids: CASSVPLAGESNEQFF. CDR3 sequence (DNA): TGTGCCAGCAGCGTACCACTAGCGGGAGAGAGCAATGAGCAGTTCTTC.